Following are 22 T cell receptor beta chains from one sample sequenced in a study of shared clonotypes between healthy human individuals (dated by TCRdb to the early 2020s). The library relied on the immunoSEQ multiplex PCR assay. The clones in this table, taken by TCRdb from immuneACCESS, are in-frame only. Not every clone is retained; where verified, under half of the shortfall comes from an unresolved V gene, and the cause of the rest is unknown. Present in this sample are millions of clones, around 95% of which were seen just once. The ten largest clones take up approximately 0.13% of the sample. The sequencing input was naive CD4+ T cells sorted from blood. Interpreted using the paper, the cell subset or site label stands for: CD45RA+ positively selected. Receptors were obtained from a man aged 18 to 30 in good health.

The V call is TRBV9, the J call TRBJ1-1; 8 positions match TRBD1. The CDR3 is 12 residues long. CDR1 SGDLS and CDR2 YYNGEE come from the germline V gene. Trimming cost V 3 bases and J 8 bases; bases outside gene matches: 3. The CDR3 here is CASSGWTGEAFF. CDR3 bases: TGTGCCAGCAGCGGGTGGACAGGGGAAGCTTTCTTT.

This clone has a single count. The V gene is TRBV6-1, the J gene TRBJ2-7, with 7 nucleotides matching TRBD2. V was clipped by 4 bases and J by 6 bases; unmatched bases: 12. Germline V CDR1 and CDR2: MNHNS, SASEGT. This CDR3 has 15 amino acids. CDR3 nucleotides: TGTGCCAGCAGTGCCTTGGGACTAACGCCCGCCGAGCAGTACTTC. Its protein product is CASSALGLTPAEQYF.

The genes are TRBV19 and TRBJ1-6, with a tentative D call TRBD1 (5 bases). Germline-derived CDR1 and CDR2 are LNHDA and SQIVND (reference sequence). The CDR3 is 15 residues long. The V gene lost 6 bases and the J gene lost 6 bases, with 15 bases spanning the gap. The CDR3 sequence is CASSRRESTNSPLHF. The CDR3 region has the DNA TGTGCCAGTAGCCGCAGGGAATCTACTAATTCACCCCTCCACTTT.

The chain uses TRBV7-9 and TRBJ2-3; D may be TRBD2 (5 bases). The length of the CDR3 is 18 residues. V lost 5 bases, J lost 3 bases, and 24 bases lay in between. Per germline, CDR1 SEHNR and CDR2 FQNEAQ (reference sequence). CDR3 sequence (DNA): TGTGCCAGCAGCGGACGGATTAGCGTCGGCTCTGGGACAGATACGCAGTATTTT. Translating it yields CASSGRISVGSGTDTQYF.

The chain employs TRBV5-1 and TRBJ1-4; D uncertain. V dropped 0 bases and J dropped 6 bases, with 9 bases sitting between them. The CDR3 totals 14 residues. In germline, CDR1 is SGHRS, CDR2 YFSETQ. In DNA form, the CDR3 reads TGCGCCAGCAGCTTGGGAAGGGCGGATGAAAAACTGTTTTTT. Amino acid sequence: CASSLGRADEKLFF.

This chain joins TRBV30 and TRBJ2-7; unclear D gene. The CDR3 has 12 residues. The germline gives CDR1 GTSNPN, CDR2 SVGIG (reference sequence). Trimming left V 2 bases short and J 9 bases short, with 14 bases between. The CDR3 DNA is TGTGCCTGGAGTCCCGGCATCCAGGTGCAGTACTTC. It translates to CAWSPGIQVQYF.

CDR3 protein: CASSLLMGLAGTTQYF. CDR3 coding DNA: TGTGCCAGCAGTTTACTCATGGGACTAGCGGGTACTACGCAGTATTTT. The gene calls are TRBV28 and TRBJ2-3; 12 bases are shared with TRBD2. Trimming at V came to 2 bases and at J to 8 bases, leaving 8 bases not matched to a gene. Per germline, CDR1 MDHEN and CDR2 SYDVKM. The CDR3 sequence is 16 residues long.

This chain uses TRBV6-5 with TRBJ2-7; 7 positions match TRBD2. This CDR3 has 15 amino acids. Germline V gene data show CDR1 as MNHEY and CDR2 as SVGAGI. J gave up 2 bases and V 6 bases, and 10 bases lay outside the gene matches. The CDR3 loop is CASRGRLAATYEQYF. The CDR3 DNA reads TGTGCCAGCAGAGGGCGGCTAGCGGCCACCTACGAGCAGTACTTC.

V is TRBV5-1 and J is TRBJ2-1, with 11 bases identical to TRBD2. This CDR3 is built from 18 residues. Germline V gene data show CDR1 as SGHRS and CDR2 as YFSETQ. V was pared by 1 base and J by 0 bases, with 6 bases of the junction left unmatched. The CDR3 loop is CASSLPLAGGSSYNEQFF. The CDR3 nucleotides are TGCGCCAGCAGCTTGCCCCTAGCGGGAGGCAGCTCCTACAATGAGCAGTTCTTC. Supplemented by reference TRBV5-1 and TRBJ2-1, the full variable domain reads KAGVTQTPRYLIKTRGQQVTLSCSPISGHRSVSWYQQTPGQGLQFLFEYFSETQRNKGNFPGRFSGRQFSNSRSEMNVSTLELGDSALYLCASSLPLAGGSSYNEQFFGPGTRLTVL.

The chain employs TRBV2 and TRBJ2-5; D unresolved. V lost 6 bases and J lost 5, with 19 bases in between. Germline assignment: CDR1 SNHLY and CDR2 FYNNEI. This CDR3 has 15 amino acids. The CDR3 DNA follows: TGTGCCAGCAGACAAAGGAGTACCGTAGGCGAGACCCAGTACTTC. It specifies CASRQRSTVGETQYF.

The V call is TRBV4-1, the J call TRBJ1-3; perhaps TRBD1 as D (5 bases). The V end was cut by 1 base, the J end by 4 bases, with 17 bases between. CDR3 length equals 17 residues. Germline V gene sequence: CDR1 MGHRA, CDR2 YSYEKL. The CDR3 DNA is TGCGCCAGCAGCCAAGGTCCAGGGCGCTATGCGGGAAACACCATATATTTT. It is translated as CASSQGPGRYAGNTIYF.

The V and J genes are TRBV10-3 and TRBJ2-3; D gene ambiguous. This CDR3 is 14 amino acids long. Germline V lookup: CDR1 ENHRY, CDR2 SYGVKD. The V and J ends lost 4 bases and 1 base respectively, with 9 bases between them. CDR3 coding DNA: TGTGCCATCAGTGGGCCAGCCCGCACAGATACGCAGTATTTT. Translated: CAISGPARTDTQYF.

V is TRBV14 and J is TRBJ1-2; the D is unclear. Germline CDR1 is SGHDN and CDR2 is FVKESK. The CDR3 extends over 14 amino acids. V was trimmed by 0 bases and J by 8 bases, leaving 13 bases between them. CDR3 protein: CASSQDLGKMGYTF. Here the CDR3 DNA reads TGTGCCAGCAGCCAAGATTTGGGGAAGATGGGCTACACCTTC.

The V call is TRBV10-1, the J call TRBJ2-3, with 16 bases matching TRBD2. Germline V CDR1 and CDR2: WNHNN, SYGVQD (reference sequence). This CDR3 comprises 18 residues. J lost 7 bases, V lost 5 bases, and 12 bases had no gene match. This CDR3 is CASSPSTGTSGRVNTQYF. CDR3 nucleotide sequence: TGCGCCAGCAGTCCATCAACCGGGACTAGCGGGAGGGTGAATACGCAGTATTTT.

This clone was detected only once. The chain recombines TRBV28 with TRBJ1-2; 9 bases fit TRBD1. Trimming cost V 4 bases and J 7 bases; bases outside gene matches: 13. The V gene's germline CDR1 is MDHEN and CDR2 SYDVKM. This CDR3 is 16 amino acids long. DNA of the CDR3: TGTGCCAGCAGTTCCCTGAGACAGGGGGTCATGACTGGCTACACCTTC. It encodes CASSSLRQGVMTGYTF.

The V and J genes are TRBV20-1 and TRBJ2-2; no clear D. V lost 5 bases and J lost 4, with 5 bases in between. This CDR3 is 11 amino acids long. Per the germline V gene, CDR1 is DFQATT and CDR2 is SNEGSKA (reference sequence). This chain's CDR3 is CSAPRTGELFF. For the CDR3, the DNA is TGCAGTGCTCCTCGCACCGGGGAGCTGTTTTTT.

The chain recombines TRBV2 with TRBJ2-3; D uncertain. The CDR3 is 13 amino acids. V shed 4 bases and J shed 0 bases, with 5 bases lying between them. The germline V gene encodes CDR1 SNHLY and CDR2 FYNNEI. In DNA, the CDR3 is TGTGCCAGCAGTGCGTCGAGCACAGATACGCAGTATTTT. This translates into CASSASSTDTQYF.

The chain couples TRBV6-5 to TRBJ2-7; a possible D gene is TRBD2 (7 bases). Trimming shortened V by 2 bases and J by 6 bases, and 17 bases separated the two germline ends. Germline values: CDR1 MNHEY, CDR2 SVGAGI. The CDR3 has 15 residues. The chain's CDR3 is CASSYSPGGVSEQYF. As DNA, the CDR3 is TGTGCCAGCAGTTACAGTCCGGGGGGCGTCTCCGAGCAGTACTTC.

This sequence joins TRBV5-1 and TRBJ2-5, with 8 bases aligning to TRBD1. The germline CDR1 and CDR2 sequences are SGHRS and YFSETQ. The CDR3 covers 15 residues. J was trimmed by 4 bases and V by 5 bases; bases with no gene match: 10. This chain's CDR3 is CASSQAGGFVETQYF. The CDR3 region has the DNA TGCGCCAGCAGTCAGGCAGGGGGCTTTGTAGAGACCCAGTACTTC.

The J gene is TRBJ1-1, the V gene TRBV7-9, with D maybe TRBD1 (6 bases). CDR1 and CDR2 (germline): SEHNR, FQNEAQ (reference sequence). Trimming stripped 5 bases from V and 4 bases from J, with 14 bases between. CDR3 length equals 14 residues. The DNA of the CDR3 is TGTGCCAGCAGCCCCAGAGGAGGGGGCACTGAAGCTTTCTTT. Translating it yields CASSPRGGGTEAFF.

V and J are TRBV7-9 and TRBJ1-1, with D tentatively TRBD1 (6 bases). The germline CDR1 and CDR2 sequences are SEHNR and FQNEAQ (reference sequence). The CDR3 spans 17 residues. V lost 1 base and J lost 3, with 18 bases in between. Here the CDR3 reads CASSLGRGAPQDTEAFF. The CDR3 DNA reads as TGTGCCAGCAGCTTAGGACGGGGGGCGCCCCAGGACACTGAAGCTTTCTTT.

The V call is TRBV7-6, the J call TRBJ2-2, with 7 bases aligning to TRBD2. The CDR3 covers 15 residues. Unmatched junction bases numbered 3, after V lost 5 bases and J lost 0 bases. Germline V gene lookup returns CDR1 SGHVS and CDR2 FNYEAQ. CDR3 DNA sequence: TGTGCCAGCAGCCCCAGCGGGGCGAACACCGGGGAGCTGTTTTTT. Protein product: CASSPSGANTGELFF.